Here is one T cell receptor beta chain with its context. Antigen unknown. Sequencing was performed with immunoSEQ multiplex PCR; in TCRdb, only in-frame clones are kept and a portion is missing. The sample records roughly 120,000 clones, about 95% being singletons. Germline CDR1 SGHVS, CDR2 FQNEAQ. CDR3 size: 13 residues. The V end was cut by 2 bases, the J end by 3 bases, with 7 bases between. This sample is part of a study of graft-versus-host responses after intestinal transplantation. Study in general: After anti-thymocyte globulin induction, recipients took tacrolimus and steroids for three to four years.

Findings of the study overall: GvH clones were identified in recipient marrow, with some first appearing in ileum or blood.

Sequences were derived from unstimulated CD8+ T cells sorted from spleen or lymph node cells, sampled before intestinal transplant. This chain joins TRBV7-8 and TRBJ1-1; D is unresolved. This receptor was identified in a human donor who received an intestinal transplant. DNA for the CDR3: TGTGCCAGCAGCTTAAGTGGGGACACTGAAGCTTTCTTT. As protein: CASSLSGDTEAFF.